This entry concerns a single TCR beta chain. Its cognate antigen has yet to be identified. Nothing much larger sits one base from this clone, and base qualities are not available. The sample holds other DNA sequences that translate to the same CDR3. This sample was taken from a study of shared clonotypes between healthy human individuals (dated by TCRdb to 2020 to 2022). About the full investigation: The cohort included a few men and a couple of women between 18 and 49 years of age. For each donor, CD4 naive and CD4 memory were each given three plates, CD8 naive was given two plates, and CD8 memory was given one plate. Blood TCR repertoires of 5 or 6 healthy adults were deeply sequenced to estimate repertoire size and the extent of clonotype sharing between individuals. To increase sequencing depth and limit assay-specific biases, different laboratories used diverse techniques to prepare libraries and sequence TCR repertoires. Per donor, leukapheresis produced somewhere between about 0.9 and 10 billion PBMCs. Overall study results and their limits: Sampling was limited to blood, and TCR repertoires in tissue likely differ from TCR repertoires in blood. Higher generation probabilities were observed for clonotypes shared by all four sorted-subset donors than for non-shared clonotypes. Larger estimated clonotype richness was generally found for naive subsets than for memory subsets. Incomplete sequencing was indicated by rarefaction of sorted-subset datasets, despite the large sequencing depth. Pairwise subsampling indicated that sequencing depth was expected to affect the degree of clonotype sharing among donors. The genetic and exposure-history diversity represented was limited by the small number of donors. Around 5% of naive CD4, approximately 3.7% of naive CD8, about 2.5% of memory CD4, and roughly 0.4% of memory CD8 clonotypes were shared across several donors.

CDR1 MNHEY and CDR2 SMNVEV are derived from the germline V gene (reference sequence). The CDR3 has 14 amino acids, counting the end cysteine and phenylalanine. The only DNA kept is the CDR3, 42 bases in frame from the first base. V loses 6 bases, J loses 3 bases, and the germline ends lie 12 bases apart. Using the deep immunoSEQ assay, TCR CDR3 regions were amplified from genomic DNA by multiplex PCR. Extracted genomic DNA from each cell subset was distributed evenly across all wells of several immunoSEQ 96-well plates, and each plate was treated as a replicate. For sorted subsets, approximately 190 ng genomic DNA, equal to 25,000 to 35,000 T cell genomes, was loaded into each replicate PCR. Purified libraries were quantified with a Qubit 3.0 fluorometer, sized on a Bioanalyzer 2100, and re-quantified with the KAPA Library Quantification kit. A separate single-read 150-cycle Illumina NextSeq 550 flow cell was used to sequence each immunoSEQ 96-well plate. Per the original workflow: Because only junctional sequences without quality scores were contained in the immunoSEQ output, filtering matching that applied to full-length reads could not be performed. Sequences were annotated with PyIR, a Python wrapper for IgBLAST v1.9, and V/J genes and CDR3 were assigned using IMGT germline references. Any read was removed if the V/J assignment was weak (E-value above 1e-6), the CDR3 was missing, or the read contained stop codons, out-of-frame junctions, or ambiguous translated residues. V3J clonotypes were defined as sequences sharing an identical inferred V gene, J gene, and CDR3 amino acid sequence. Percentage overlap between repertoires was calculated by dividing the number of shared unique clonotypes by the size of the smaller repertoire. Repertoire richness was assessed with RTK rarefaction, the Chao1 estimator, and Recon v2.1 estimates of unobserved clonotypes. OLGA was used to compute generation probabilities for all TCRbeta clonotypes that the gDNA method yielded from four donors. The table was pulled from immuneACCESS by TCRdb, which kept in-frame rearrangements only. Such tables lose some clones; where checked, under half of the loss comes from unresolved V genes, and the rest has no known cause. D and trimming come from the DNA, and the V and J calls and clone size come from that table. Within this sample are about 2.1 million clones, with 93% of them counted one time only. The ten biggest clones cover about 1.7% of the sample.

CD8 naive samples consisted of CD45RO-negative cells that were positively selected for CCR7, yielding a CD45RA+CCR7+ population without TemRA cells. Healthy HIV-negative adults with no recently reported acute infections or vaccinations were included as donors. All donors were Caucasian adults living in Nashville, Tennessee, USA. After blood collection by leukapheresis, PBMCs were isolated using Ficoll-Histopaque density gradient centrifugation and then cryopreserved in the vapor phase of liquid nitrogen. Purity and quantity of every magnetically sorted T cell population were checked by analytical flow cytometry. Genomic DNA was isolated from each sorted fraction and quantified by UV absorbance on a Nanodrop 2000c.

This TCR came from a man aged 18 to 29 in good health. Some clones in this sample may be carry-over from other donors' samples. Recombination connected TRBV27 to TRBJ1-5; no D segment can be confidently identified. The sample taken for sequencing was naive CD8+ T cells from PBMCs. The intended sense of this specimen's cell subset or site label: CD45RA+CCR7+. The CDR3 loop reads CASRVGGSNQPQHF. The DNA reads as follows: TGTGCCAGCAGGGTAGGAGGTTCCAATCAGCCCCAGCATTTT.